This TCR beta chain was captured in a study of shared clonotypes between healthy human individuals. Study conclusions and caveats: Clonotype sharing across a handful of donors was observed for 4% to 5.5% of naive CD4 clonotypes.

HIV-negative, healthy adults without recent acute infections or vaccinations were the donors. The investigators split CD4+ cells into a CD45RA+ naive subset and a CD45RA-negative memory subset. Trimming shortened V by 3 bases and J by 5 bases, and 13 bases separated the two germline ends. The CDR3 contains 14 residues. Germline V gene lookup returns CDR1 MDHEN and CDR2 SYDVKM. Libraries were prepared by immunoSEQ multiplex PCR; TCRdb keeps only in-frame clonotypes and omits some of them. Among 2 million to 2.5 million clones listed, approximately 93% were seen once. This clone was observed a few times. What it recognizes is unknown.

This TCR derives from a man younger than 35 in good health. Some clones in this sample may be carry-over from other donors' samples. Sequenced input: naive CD4+ T cells from PBMCs. Subset here: CD45RA+ positively selected. The chain has TRBV28 and TRBJ1-2, with D perhaps matching TRBD1 (6 bases). CDR3 loop: CASSFGGPGYGYTF. CDR3 nucleotide sequence: TGTGCCAGCAGTTTCGGGGGGCCGGGTTATGGCTACACCTTC.